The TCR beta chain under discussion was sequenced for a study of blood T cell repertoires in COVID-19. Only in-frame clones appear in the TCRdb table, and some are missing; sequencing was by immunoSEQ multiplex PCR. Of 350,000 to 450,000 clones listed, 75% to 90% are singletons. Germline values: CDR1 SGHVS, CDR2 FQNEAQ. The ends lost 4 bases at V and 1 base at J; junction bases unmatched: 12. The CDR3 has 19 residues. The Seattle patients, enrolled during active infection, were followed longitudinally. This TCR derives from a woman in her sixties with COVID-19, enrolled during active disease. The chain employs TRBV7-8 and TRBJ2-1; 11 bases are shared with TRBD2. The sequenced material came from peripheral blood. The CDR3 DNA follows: TGTGCCAGCAGCTGGCTGCTAGCGGGGGGCCTTCCTTCCTACAATGAGCAGTTCTTC. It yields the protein CASSWLLAGGLPSYNEQFF.